The sequence of this T cell receptor (beta chain) was determined in a study of blood T cell repertoires in COVID-19 (dated by TCRdb to about 2020). About the investigation overall: Samples covering the acute and convalescent phases of COVID-19 were provided by collaborators in the United States, Italy and Spain. The samples were drawn from two sources: the first 160 participants of the ongoing ImmuneRACE study, and 1,000 to 1,500 subjects contributed by 6 global collaborators. Deeply sampled blood TCRbeta repertoires from subjects exposed to, actively infected with, or recovered from COVID-19 were included in the dataset. The prospective study material was composed of cDNA or gDNA derived from T cells, B-cell-depleted T cells, or PBMCs. Where available, HLA class I and class II types were obtained from metadata supplied by the sample provider rather than from assay-based typing. A freely available public database, intended as a resource for researchers studying the immune response to SARS-CoV-2, is where the repertoires were released. The sample metadata nearly always contained a de-identified subject ID, COVID-19 status, age in years and sex.

According to the germline V gene (reference sequence), CDR1 reads SEHNR and CDR2 reads FQNEAQ. Germline trimming: 5 bases from V, 8 bases from J; junction bases outside gene matches: 13. The CDR3 runs 15 amino acids, cysteine and phenylalanine included. CDR3 DNA is the only sequence kept; it has 45 bases, read in frame from the first base. Comments on this clone: The clone's antigen remains unknown. No quality values exist for individual bases; no much larger clone is one base distant.

Study-wide conclusions, independent of this receptor: The quantity of clinical and demographic metadata differed by source and by participant and was supplied without curation.

Whole blood was collected in K2EDTA tubes by collaborating institutions according to the institutions' own protocols. For TCRbeta analysis, collaborators shipped samples in one of three forms: frozen whole blood, isolated PBMCs, or DNA extracted from either of those sample types. The immunoSEQ Assay, a bias-controlled multiplex PCR, was used to amplify TCRbeta CDR3 regions from genomic DNA. In the authors' own workflow: Nucleated cell counts per sample were estimated from amplification of reference gene primers within the assay. To quantify the absolute abundance of each unique TCRbeta CDR3 rearrangement, sequence reads were collapsed and filtered. For each sample, productive Simpson clonality was calculated as the square root of Simpson's diversity index over productive rearrangements. The table was pulled from immuneACCESS by TCRdb, which kept in-frame rearrangements only. Such tables lose some clones; where checked, under half of the loss comes from unresolved V genes, and the rest has no known cause. Clone size and V and J calls were adopted from that table, with D and trimming inferred from the DNA. A total of about 83,000 clones appear in this sample, approximately 85% of them only once. 8% of the sample comes from the top ten.

The chain uses TRBV7-9 and TRBJ1-2; 8 central bases correspond to TRBD1. The origin of this receptor is a middle-aged man with active COVID-19. The sequencing sample was made of peripheral blood. The CDR3 reads CASSPQSGQGAGYTF. The bases are TGTGCCAGCAGCCCACAGAGTGGGCAGGGGGCGGGCTACACCTTC.